The 13 T cell receptor beta chains reported below all come from one sample, sequenced in a study of blood T cell repertoires in COVID-19. TCRdb's copy holds only in-frame clones and misses some; the assay was immunoSEQ multiplex PCR. The table records 66,000 or so clones, just under 80% of them present only once. The sequenced sample was peripheral blood. The receptors originated from a human donor in a cohort sampled during active COVID-19.

The rearrangement uses TRBV7-2 and TRBJ2-7; 8 bases are shared with TRBD1. The CDR3 length is 16 residues. CDR1 is SGHTA, CDR2 FQGNSA, per germline. V lost 5 bases, J lost 7 bases, and 16 bases stayed unmatched. For the CDR3, the DNA is TGTGCCAGCAGCCCGGTCGGGCAGGGGGCGAGGGGAGAGCAGTACTTC. This encodes CASSPVGQGARGEQYF.

In its sample, this clone was seen a few times. The gene calls are TRBV10-3 and TRBJ2-5, with 9 positions matching TRBD1. This CDR3 comprises 16 residues. Unmatched junction bases numbered 10, after V lost 6 bases and J lost 2 bases. CDR1 is ENHRY and CDR2 is SYGVKD in the germline V gene. The CDR3 loop is CAISLIPGQGQETQYF. CDR3 DNA sequence: TGTGCCATCAGCCTAATCCCGGGACAGGGTCAAGAGACCCAGTACTTC.

CDR3: CSVGLAGGFYEQYF. In DNA, the CDR3 is TGCAGCGTGGGACTAGCGGGAGGCTTCTACGAGCAGTACTTC. The chain carries TRBV29-1 and TRBJ2-7; 15 nucleotides align to TRBD2. The CDR3 loop spans 14 amino acids. Looked up from germline, CDR1 is SQVTM and CDR2 is ANQGSEA. After removal of 6 bases from V and 3 bases from J, the junction contained 3 bases not matched to a gene.

The V and J genes are TRBV5-1 and TRBJ2-5; TRBD2 matches 10 bases. The germline gives CDR1 SGHRS, CDR2 YFSETQ. The CDR3 is 14 amino acids. The ends lost 2 bases at V and 5 bases at J; junction bases unmatched: 3. The CDR3 spells CASSLAGGPETQYF. DNA for the CDR3: TGCGCCAGCAGCTTAGCGGGAGGGCCGGAGACCCAGTACTTC.

V and J are TRBV7-2 and TRBJ2-7; 10 nucleotides line up with TRBD1. V lost 5 bases to trimming and J lost 6 bases; unmatched junction nucleotides: 10. Germline CDR1 is SGHTA and CDR2 is FQGNSA. The CDR3 is 15 amino acids. Here the CDR3 reads CASSGTTGGLGEQYF. CDR3 nucleotide sequence: TGTGCCAGCAGCGGAACGACAGGGGGCCTGGGCGAGCAGTACTTC.

The chain recombines TRBV7-2 with TRBJ1-1, with no clear D. The V gene lost 2 bases and the J gene lost 1 base, with 11 bases spanning the gap. The germline CDR1 and CDR2 sequences are SGHTA and FQGNSA. The CDR3 loop spans 15 amino acids. The CDR3 spells CASSLRRGRNTEAFF. CDR3 coding DNA: TGTGCCAGCAGCTTACGGCGGGGAAGGAACACTGAAGCTTTCTTT. The full variable domain, completed using reference TRBV7-2 and TRBJ1-1, is GAGVSQSPSNKVTEKGKDVELRCDPISGHTALYWYRQSLGQGLEFLIYFQGNSAPDKSGLPSDRFSAERTGGSVSTLTIQRTQQEDSAVYLCASSLRRGRNTEAFFGQGTRLTVV.

A single count supports this clone. The CDR3 region has the DNA TGTGCCAGCACCGTAGATGGGGCAGCCACAGATACGCAGTATTTT. This translates into CASTVDGAATDTQYF. The chain links TRBV7-2 to TRBJ2-3; TRBD1 might be the D (5 bases). V gave up 7 bases and J gave up 2 bases, with 16 bases separating them. The V gene's germline CDR1 is SGHTA and CDR2 FQGNSA. This CDR3 has 15 amino acids.

The rearrangement uses TRBV5-4 and TRBJ1-1; 10 bases agree with TRBD1. The germline gives CDR1 SGHNT, CDR2 YYREEE (reference sequence). The CDR3 is 17 amino acids. After removal of 3 bases from V and 5 bases from J, the junction contained 13 bases not matched to a gene. The CDR3 region is CASSWRDRGREGTEAFF. Written as DNA, the CDR3 is TGTGCCAGCAGCTGGCGGGACAGGGGACGGGAAGGAACTGAAGCTTTCTTT.

V is TRBV6-5 and J is TRBJ2-7; 8 bases are a match to TRBD1. Germline assignment: CDR1 MNHEY and CDR2 SVGAGI. CDR3 size: 13 residues. Unmatched junction bases numbered 8, after V lost 9 bases and J lost 4 bases. Here the CDR3 DNA reads TGTGCCAGTATCTCAGGGGGCGCTTACGAGCAGTACTTC. Translating gives CASISGGAYEQYF.

This chain uses TRBV18 with TRBJ1-1, with D tentatively TRBD1 (6 bases). This CDR3 has 14 amino acids. Germline V gene sequence: CDR1 KGHSH, CDR2 LQKENI. V dropped 3 bases and J dropped 1 base, with 9 bases sitting between them. The CDR3 DNA follows: TGTGCCAGCTCACCCCAACAGGGGAACACTGAAGCTTTCTTT. Its protein is CASSPQQGNTEAFF.

The V and J genes are TRBV2 and TRBJ2-5, with a weak D call TRBD2 (5 bases). The V gene's germline CDR1 is SNHLY and CDR2 FYNNEI. V shed 6 bases and J shed 5 bases, with 25 bases lying between them. The CDR3 sequence is 17 residues long. DNA for the CDR3: TGTGCCAGCAGCCCTCCTTTAGGGAGAGAGAGATCGGAGACCCAGTACTTC. Translated: CASSPPLGRERSETQYF.

This chain joins TRBV7-3 and TRBJ1-1, with unresolved D. V shed 4 bases and J shed 3 bases, with 15 bases lying between them. This CDR3 is built from 15 residues. Germline loops: CDR1 SGHTA, CDR2 FQGTGA. The CDR3 here is CASSSRGGRYTEAFF. The CDR3 bases are TGTGCCAGCAGCTCCCGGGGAGGGCGGTACACTGAAGCTTTCTTT.

V gene TRBV28 combines with J gene TRBJ2-1, with 9 nucleotides matching TRBD1. Germline V CDR1 and CDR2: MDHEN, SYDVKM. J gave up 9 bases and V 6 bases, and 3 bases lay outside the gene matches. The CDR3 length is 12 residues. The CDR3 region is CASRSGQGEQFF. CDR3 DNA: TGTGCCAGCAGATCGGGACAGGGTGAGCAGTTCTTC.